This TCR beta chain was found in a study of CD8 T cells in ankylosing spondylitis. Study findings and constraints: A TCR beta motif made of several highly homologous variants seemed typical of ankylosing spondylitis blood.

The CDR3 covers 16 residues. Trimming pared 4 bases from V and 3 bases from J, leaving 19 bases between. Germline V gene data show CDR1 as LNHNV and CDR2 as YYDKDF (reference sequence). MiXCR, applied by TCRdb to the 5' RACE reads, yields one record per CDR3 protein. Of some 840,000 distinct CDR3 sequences in the sample, 12% were seen once. With respect to this clonotype: The antigen is undetermined.

This chain uses TRBV15 with TRBJ2-7; TRBD2 might be the D (8 bases). The sequencing input was blood, either unsorted or a sorted T cell fraction (not recorded which). This clonotype was sampled from a male donor with ankylosing spondylitis. This chain's CDR3 is CATSIGQAGGIYEQYF. CDR3 sequence (DNA): TGTGCCACCAGCATCGGACAGGCGGGAGGCATCTACGAGCAGTACTTC.